These 13 T cell receptor beta chains originate from one sample sequenced in a study of T cells in Graves' hyperthyroidism and ophthalmopathy. Amplification yielded TCR beta CDR3 regions, with RNA transcripts as the source. RT-PCR in the first round (using the HTBI primer set) targeted the TCR CDR3. TCRdb re-called the multiplex PCR reads through MiXCR, storing one row per CDR3 protein. This repertoire shows some 510,000 distinct CDR3 sequences, less than 25% found once; its top ten account for about 26%. Sequencing was done on a sample of blood. The receptors stem from a man aged 18 to 35 with Graves' hyperthyroidism.

This clonotype turned up a few times. The chain uses TRBV12-3 or TRBV12-4 and TRBJ1-4; TRBD1 matches 9 bases. The CDR3 length is 16 residues. V dropped 1 base and J dropped 9; count of bases not matched to a gene: 9. CDR3: CASSLGTTGGRKKLFF. The CDR3 nucleotides read TGTGCCAGCAGTTTAGGAACGACAGGGGGTAGGAAAAAACTGTTTTTT.

This clonotype was seen repeatedly, ten times or more. The rearrangement uses TRBV7-9 and TRBJ1-1; D unclear. The CDR3 consists of 12 residues. Germline-derived CDR1 and CDR2 are SEHNR and FQNEAQ (reference sequence). V lost 1 base and J lost 4, with 4 bases in between. The CDR3 loop is CASSLGITEAFF. In DNA, the CDR3 is TGTGCCAGCAGCTTAGGTATCACTGAAGCTTTCTTT.

This clonotype was seen many times. The chain is built from TRBV28 and TRBJ2-7, with TRBD1 matching over 8 bases. J gave up 3 bases and V 5 bases, and 6 bases lay outside the gene matches. The CDR3 runs 14 residues. CDR1 and CDR2 (germline): MDHEN, SYDVKM. The CDR3 sequence: CASSLRTGHYEQYF. The CDR3 nucleotides read TGTGCCAGCAGTCTAAGGACAGGGCACTACGAGCAGTACTTC.

This clonotype showed up many times. This chain connects TRBV20-1 to TRBJ2-7; 8 bases are a match to TRBD1. Per germline, CDR1 DFQATT and CDR2 SNEGSKA (reference sequence). The CDR3 spans 13 residues. Losses at the gene ends were 6 bases for V and 2 bases for J; bases not matched to a gene: 6. The CDR3 coding sequence is TGCAGTGCAGTGGACAGGGCGACCTACGAGCAGTACTTC. As protein: CSAVDRATYEQYF.

This clonotype was counted many times. The chain carries TRBV10-2 and TRBJ1-2; perhaps TRBD1 as D (5 bases). The CDR3 has 14 amino acids. Between the trimmed V and J ends, which lost 2 bases and 5 bases, there was a span of 12 bases. CDR1 WSHSY and CDR2 SAAADI come from the germline V gene. The CDR3 DNA reads TGCGCCAGCAGTGAGAAGGTTAGGGGATATGGCTACACCTTC. It is translated as CASSEKVRGYGYTF.

The sample holds a few counts of this clonotype. The chain uses TRBV29-1 and TRBJ1-1; D is unresolved. V was trimmed by 3 bases and J by 11 bases, leaving 13 bases between them. The CDR3 contains 11 residues. Per the germline V gene, CDR1 is SQVTM and CDR2 is ANQGSEA. The CDR3 sequence: CSVEQATGAFF. As DNA, the CDR3 is TGCAGCGTTGAGCAGGCCACGGGGGCTTTCTTT.

This clonotype was counted many times. The chain combines TRBV12-3 or TRBV12-4 with TRBJ1-2; 9 bases agree with TRBD1. The CDR3 extends over 16 amino acids. V lost 4 bases to trimming and J lost 6 bases; unmatched junction nucleotides: 12. The CDR3 region is CASSSLTMTGGHGYTF. The DNA for the CDR3 is TGTGCCAGCAGTTCACTTACAATGACAGGGGGGCATGGCTACACCTTC.

This clonotype appeared many times. This chain connects TRBV12-3 or TRBV12-4 to TRBJ1-2; no reliable D call. CDR3 length: 14 amino acids. Trimming removed 2 bases from V and 0 bases from J, with 7 bases in between. The CDR3 region is CASSLTVPNYGYTF. The CDR3 DNA sequence: TGTGCCAGCAGTTTAACTGTACCTAACTATGGCTACACCTTC.

There are many counts of this clonotype. CDR3 sequence (DNA): TGTGCCAGTAGTACGGGAGTCTTCTATGGCTACACCTTC. Amino acid sequence: CASSTGVFYGYTF. J is TRBJ1-2 and V is TRBV19; D gene uncertain. V was shortened by 4 bases and J by 4 bases, with 10 bases between the two germline ends. In germline, CDR1 is LNHDA, CDR2 SQIVND (reference sequence). The CDR3 runs 13 residues.

The sample holds a few counts of this clonotype. The rearrangement joins TRBV10-3 to TRBJ2-6; either TRBD1 or TRBD2 may supply D (5 bases each). The CDR3 runs to 15 residues. Per germline, CDR1 ENHRY and CDR2 SYGVKD. The CDR3 nucleotides are TGTTGCTTGGGACGGGCACTCTCTGGGGCCAACGTCCTGACTTTC. Its translation: CCLGRALSGANVLTF.

The V and J genes are TRBV18 and TRBJ2-7; D might be TRBD1 (6 bases). Trimming removed 6 bases at V and 7 bases at J, with 19 bases between. The germline gives CDR1 KGHSH, CDR2 LQKENI. The length of the CDR3 is 14 residues. The CDR3 spells CASSLRTAGGEQYF. The CDR3, as DNA: TGTGCCAGCTCCCTTAGGACAGCCGGAGGAGAGCAGTACTTC.

A few counts support this clonotype. The V and J genes are TRBV19 and TRBJ1-1, with D possibly TRBD1 on 5 matching bases. Germline loops: CDR1 LNHDA, CDR2 SQIVND (reference sequence). The CDR3 has 15 residues. Trimming stripped 5 bases from V and 6 bases from J, with 19 bases between. The CDR3, as DNA: TGTGCCAGTAGTGGGGGGGTCCCTTCGGGTCCTGAAGCTTTCTTT. Its protein product is CASSGGVPSGPEAFF.

This clonotype has at least ten counts. The CDR3 here is CASSPTGNVYEQYF. The CDR3, as DNA: TGTGCCAGCAGTCCGACGGGCAACGTTTACGAGCAGTACTTC. The V gene is TRBV6-1, the J gene TRBJ2-7; D ambiguous. Trimming pared 5 bases from V and 4 bases from J, leaving 15 bases between. There are 14 residues in the CDR3. From germline, CDR1 is MNHNS and CDR2 SASEGT.